The rows below give T cell receptor beta chains drawn from one sample of a study of regulatory T cells in long-lasting Graves disease. TCRdb analysed the multiplex PCR reads with MiXCR anew, one entry per CDR3 protein. The sample has 410,000 or so distinct CDR3 sequences; around 14% are singletons. These data are also associated with another study on T cells in Graves' hyperthyroidism and ophthalmopathy.

The sequencing used peripheral blood mononuclear cells (PBMCs), collected at new diagnosis, from a patient treated with antithyroid drugs. These receptors came from a woman under 40 with Graves disease. The conserved cysteine and the conserved F or W are not part of the CDR3 here.

j_gene,v_gene,CDR3aa
TRBJ1-2,TRBV5-8,ASSFFTDSYGYT
TRBJ2-1,TRBV7-3,ASKVREQF
TRBJ2-1,TRBV11-2,ASSRRTSVLDEQF
TRBJ1-4,TRBV11-2,ASRPGGVTNEKLF
TRBJ1-2,TRBV11-2,ASSRGTHQGYT
TRBJ1-5,TRBV4-2,ASSQESGTGYQPQH
TRBJ1-6,TRBV27,ASSLGGYNSPLH
TRBJ2-1,TRBV30,AWSPKTSRSYNEQF
TRBJ2-3,TRBV6-1,ASIGLAGPTDTQY
TRBJ2-4,TRBV19,ASSIGDPANKNIQY
TRBJ1-2,TRBV5-1,ASSLDRGVGYT
TRBJ2-3,TRBV4-1,ASSQVQSSGGAADTQY
TRBJ1-1,TRBV29-1,SVRTYREKDTEAF
TRBJ2-1,TRBV11-1,ASSFGGYNEQF
TRBJ1-5,TRBV29-1,SASLAGNNQPQH
TRBJ2-7,TRBV20-1,SARQPSASYEQY
TRBJ2-1,TRBV19,ASSMRLAGGGNEQF
TRBJ2-5,TRBV6-1,ASRHRLAGGPETQY
TRBJ2-1,TRBV28,ASSFSTHDPNNEQF
TRBJ1-2,TRBV3-1,ASSPPSTHTYGYT
TRBJ2-4,TRBV6-1,ASTPVAGAKNIQY
TRBJ2-2,TRBV7-9,ASSSFGRSNTGELF
TRBJ2-7,TRBV30,AWSVVSSYEQY
TRBJ2-1,TRBV5-1,ASSLEGLAGGYPYNEQF
TRBJ1-1,TRBV11-2,ASSFSPLNTEAF
TRBJ1-3,TRBV4-1,ASSQVGPGNTIY
TRBJ2-5,TRBV14,ASSQEFGTWEVETQY
TRBJ2-3,TRBV5-1,ASSLDNTDTQY
TRBJ1-6,TRBV24-1,ATSDQTGKNSPLH
TRBJ2-7,TRBV4-1,ASSHVVAVYEQY
TRBJ1-1,TRBV25-1,ASSELVGEPGAEAF
TRBJ2-2,TRBV7-3,ASSAGLADTGELF
TRBJ1-2,TRBV18,ASSLVDGIYGYT
TRBJ1-1,TRBV3-1,ASSPRDSNTEAF
TRBJ2-1,TRBV4-1,ASSLTTSGLHDHNEQF
TRBJ2-2,TRBV2,ASSSDLVSIRELF
TRBJ1-5,TRBV7-2,ASSSSGQGGNQPQH
TRBJ2-3,TRBV18,ASRGVLDTQY
TRBJ2-7,TRBV5-1,ASSLDVVISEQY
TRBJ1-5,TRBV30,APTYLGGRSNQPQH
TRBJ1-3,TRBV12-3/TRBV12-4,ASSTTGVVGNTIY
TRBJ2-3,TRBV27,ASSGRWGSTDTQY
TRBJ1-1,TRBV3-1,ASSHMQGTGTEAF
TRBJ1-3,TRBV28,ASSLSVWGQGINTIY
TRBJ2-4,TRBV5-4,ASSLQRLAGAKNIQY